The 32 T cell receptor beta chains presented below share a single source sample, sequenced in a study of blood T cell repertoires in COVID-19 (dated by TCRdb to 2018 to 2020). Receptor amplification or capture employed the immunoSEQ multiplex PCR assay. This immuneACCESS table, as held by TCRdb, lists in-frame sequences with V and J called but not all clones. Of the missing ones, under half trace to an unresolved V gene in checked studies; the others have no known cause. Within this sample are roughly 150,000 clones, with approximately 86% of them counted one time only. More than 2% of the sample rests with the top ten. The sample taken for sequencing was peripheral blood. The receptors were sampled from a woman aged 65 to 85 with acute or convalescent COVID-19.

The V and J genes are TRBV20-1 and TRBJ2-3, with D maybe TRBD1 (5 bases). V was clipped by 3 bases and J by 5 bases, with 12 bases between them. The CDR3 is 13 amino acids. Germline CDR1 is DFQATT and CDR2 is SNEGSKA (reference sequence). The CDR3: CSASQGIGDTQYF. Written as DNA, the CDR3 is TGCAGTGCTAGTCAGGGAATAGGAGATACGCAGTATTTT.

The rearrangement links TRBV7-8 to TRBJ2-2; TRBD1 matches at 7 bases. V lost 5 bases and J lost 1; bases outside the gene matches: 28. This CDR3 is built from 23 residues. Germline lookup yields CDR1 SGHVS and CDR2 FQNEAQ. Here the CDR3 reads CASSPQRRGGLSRGSRNTGELFF. In nucleotides, the CDR3 is TGTGCCAGCAGCCCTCAACGCAGAGGGGGCCTCAGTCGGGGCAGTCGGAACACCGGGGAGCTGTTTTTT. The full variable domain, rest sourced from reference TRBV7-8 and TRBJ2-2, is GAGVSQSPRYKVAKRGQDVALRCDPISGHVSLFWYQQALGQGPEFLTYFQNEAQLDKSGLPSDRFFAERPEGSVSTLKIQRTQQEDSAVYLCASSPQRRGGLSRGSRNTGELFFGEGSRLTVL.

The chain joins TRBV15 to TRBJ2-5; D might be TRBD1 (6 bases). Germline CDR1 reads LNHNV; CDR2 reads YYDKDF (reference sequence). V lost 5 bases and J lost 9, with 16 bases in between. The CDR3 totals 13 residues. CDR3 sequence: CATSGNRDAAQYF. The DNA for the CDR3 is TGTGCCACCAGCGGAAACAGGGACGCGGCCCAGTACTTC. Combining the CDR3 with reference TRBV15 and TRBJ2-5 gives the whole variable domain DAMVIQNPRYQVTQFGKPVTLSCSQTLNHNVMYWYQQKSSQAPKLLFHYYDKDFNNEADTPDNFQSRRPNTSFCFLDIRSPGLGDTAMYLCATSGNRDAAQYFGPGTRLLVL.

The chain employs TRBV5-6 and TRBJ1-1; no clear D gene. The V gene's germline CDR1 is SGHDT and CDR2 YYEEEE. This CDR3 is built from 13 residues. V was pared by 2 bases and J by 5 bases, with 10 bases between. CDR3 in amino acids: CASSLKRGTEAFF. Here the CDR3 DNA reads TGTGCCAGCAGCTTAAAGCGAGGAACTGAAGCTTTCTTT.

The genes are TRBV7-2 and TRBJ1-5; TRBD1 agrees at 7 bases. The CDR3 covers 14 residues. V lost 4 bases to trimming and J lost 6 bases; unmatched junction nucleotides: 6. CDR1 SGHTA and CDR2 FQGNSA come from the germline V gene. In DNA form, the CDR3 reads TGTGCCAGCAGCTCCAACAGGGGAGGTCAGCCCCAGCATTTT. Its translation: CASSSNRGGQPQHF.

The chain joins TRBV20-1 to TRBJ2-1; D possibly corresponds to TRBD2 (6 bases). The CDR3 sequence is 11 residues long. Germline-derived CDR1 and CDR2 are DFQATT and SNEGSKA (reference sequence). The V end was cut by 8 bases, the J end by 7 bases, with 12 bases between. The CDR3 DNA sequence: TGCAGTCTCAGCGGGTATAATGAGCAGTTCTTC. As protein: CSLSGYNEQFF.

This clone has only one observation. This rearrangement joins TRBV25-1 to TRBJ1-2, with D unclear. CDR3 length: 13 residues. V lost 4 bases to trimming and J lost 4 bases, with 10 bases between them. Germline V CDR1 and CDR2: MGHDK, SYGVNS. CDR3 amino acids: CASSATFPYGYTF. CDR3 DNA sequence: TGTGCCAGCAGTGCGACATTTCCCTATGGCTACACCTTC.

V is TRBV23-1 and J is TRBJ2-5; D is perhaps TRBD1 (6 bases). TRBV23-1 is an ORF, and what it does is uncertain. This CDR3 has 15 amino acids. V gave up 0 bases and J gave up 1 base, with 9 bases separating them. The CDR3 reads CASSQSRDTQETQYF. DNA for the CDR3: TGCGCCAGCAGTCAATCGAGGGACACCCAAGAGACCCAGTACTTC.

The V gene is TRBV28, the J gene TRBJ1-1; possible D gene TRBD1, 5 bases. Germline CDR1 and CDR2: MDHEN and SYDVKM. Trimming took 5 bases from V and 1 from J, leaving 11 bases between them. The CDR3 is 14 residues long. As DNA, the CDR3 is TGTGCCAGCAGTGGATTGGACACGAACACTGAAGCTTTCTTT. It yields the protein CASSGLDTNTEAFF.

CDR3 DNA: TGTGCCAGCAGAAACAGGGGGCGCTGGGGGTACACCTTC. It specifies CASRNRGRWGYTF. The V gene is TRBV2, the J gene TRBJ1-2; 9 bases agree with TRBD1. The V and J ends lost 6 bases and 11 bases, in that order; junction bases with no gene match: 10. Germline V gene data show CDR1 as SNHLY and CDR2 as FYNNEI. This CDR3 is 13 amino acids long.

The chain combines TRBV11-2 with TRBJ1-6; 11 nucleotides line up with TRBD1. With V trimmed by 4 bases and J by 12 bases, 14 bases remained unmatched. The germline CDR1 and CDR2 sequences are SGHAT and FQNNGV. This CDR3 comprises 17 residues. The CDR3 nucleotides are TGTGCCAGCAGCTCTGCAGAGGGGGGGACAGGGGGTTTACCCCTCCACTTT. The encoded protein is CASSSAEGGTGGLPLHF. The variable domain in full, with the rest retrieved from reference TRBV11-2 and TRBJ1-6, is EAGVAQSPRYKIIEKRQSVAFWCNPISGHATLYWYQQILGQGPKLLIQFQNNGVVDDSQLPKDRFSAERLKGVDSTLKIQPAKLEDSAVYLCASSSAEGGTGGLPLHFGNGTRLTVT.

This clone was recorded once. V usage is TRBV6-4 and J usage is TRBJ2-1; 7 nucleotides match TRBD2. CDR3 length: 16 residues. The junction had 14 bases not matched to a gene; V was cut back by 7 bases and J by 5 bases. The germline gives CDR1 MRHNA, CDR2 SNTAGT. CDR3 nucleotides: TGTGCCAGCACTCCAGAGGTGCTAGCGGAGAACAATGAGCAGTTCTTC. As protein: CASTPEVLAENNEQFF.

The V call is TRBV28, the J call TRBJ1-2; TRBD1 matches at 8 bases. V dropped 10 bases and J dropped 8; count of bases not matched to a gene: 6. Germline CDR1 MDHEN, CDR2 SYDVKM. The CDR3 is made up of 11 amino acids. CDR3 sequence: CATTGAGGYTF. In DNA form, the CDR3 reads TGTGCCACGACAGGGGCTGGGGGCTACACCTTC.

Only one count was recorded for this clone. The chain links TRBV2 to TRBJ2-5; TRBD1 matches 9 bases. The length of the CDR3 is 15 residues. After removal of 6 bases from V and 5 bases from J, the junction contained 10 bases not matched to a gene. The germline V gene has CDR1 SNHLY and CDR2 FYNNEI. Written as DNA, the CDR3 is TGTGCCAGCAGCTTTGGGACAGGGCTAACGGAGACCCAGTACTTC. It codes for CASSFGTGLTETQYF.

This clone was counted a single time. J is TRBJ1-1 and V is TRBV7-2; 7 bases are a match to TRBD1. V dropped 5 bases and J dropped 6; count of bases not matched to a gene: 6. The length of the CDR3 is 13 residues. Germline assignment: CDR1 SGHTA and CDR2 FQGNSA. The CDR3 sequence is CASSARQGAEAFF. The CDR3 DNA follows: TGTGCCAGCAGCGCAAGACAGGGTGCTGAAGCTTTCTTT.

The chain combines TRBV9 with TRBJ2-6, with D tentatively TRBD1 (7 bases). The V and J ends lost 4 bases and 2 bases respectively, with 19 bases between them. Germline V CDR1 and CDR2: SGDLS, YYNGEE. The CDR3 is 18 residues long. The CDR3 DNA reads as TGTGCCAGCAGCCCGCGGGACAGTTCTTCGCCTGGGGCCAACGTCCTGACTTTC. Protein sequence: CASSPRDSSSPGANVLTF.

This chain links TRBV28 with TRBJ2-1, with 12 nucleotides matching TRBD2. Germline values: CDR1 MDHEN, CDR2 SYDVKM. This CDR3 is built from 14 residues. The ends lost 2 bases at V and 9 bases at J; junction bases unmatched: 2. As DNA, the CDR3 is TGTGCCAGCAGTTTACCTAGCGGGGGGGGTGAGCAGTTCTTC. Protein sequence: CASSLPSGGGEQFF.

The CDR3 bases are TGTGCCAGCAGTAATACCGGGACAGTCGGCTACACCTTC. As protein: CASSNTGTVGYTF. J is TRBJ1-2 and V is TRBV28; 7 bases fit TRBD1. CDR1 is MDHEN and CDR2 is SYDVKM in the germline V gene. The CDR3 is made up of 13 amino acids. V trimming: 5 bases; J trimming: 8 bases; junction bases outside the gene matches: 8.

V is TRBV6-5 and J is TRBJ1-2; the D gene is possibly TRBD1 (5 bases). V lost 6 bases to trimming and J lost 1 base, with 12 bases between them. CDR3 length: 14 residues. CDR1 and CDR2 from the germline V gene are MNHEY and SVGAGI. In nucleotides, the CDR3 is TGTGCCAGCAGCCAGGACACCATTAACTATGGCTACACCTTC. Translating gives CASSQDTINYGYTF.

The V and J genes are TRBV7-2 and TRBJ1-6; D not certain. The CDR3 sequence is 14 residues long. Germline V gene lookup returns CDR1 SGHTA and CDR2 FQGNSA. Trimming stripped 5 bases from V and 10 bases from J, with 15 bases between. CDR3 protein: CASSPRAPGSPLHF. CDR3 bases: TGTGCCAGCAGCCCGCGGGCGCCGGGATCACCCCTCCACTTT.

This sequence joins TRBV7-9 and TRBJ2-4, with 10 bases fitting TRBD1. The CDR3 totals 16 residues. Germline V gene lookup returns CDR1 SEHNR and CDR2 FQNEAQ (reference sequence). Losses at the gene ends were 5 bases for V and 6 bases for J; bases not matched to a gene: 10. The CDR3 DNA sequence: TGTGCCAGCAGCACGGGACAGGGGCCGGGGGGAAACATTCAGTACTTC. Residues: CASSTGQGPGGNIQYF. Based on the CDR3 plus reference TRBV7-9 and TRBJ2-4, the full variable domain is DTGVSQNPRHKITKRGQNVTFRCDPISEHNRLYWYRQTLGQGPEFLTYFQNEAQLEKSRLLSDRFSAERPKGSFSTLEIQRTEQGDSAMYLCASSTGQGPGGNIQYFGAGTRLSVL.

The V gene is TRBV13, the J gene TRBJ1-5; 7 bases align to TRBD1. Trimming cost V 4 bases and J 0 bases; bases outside gene matches: 3. This CDR3 region has 15 residues. Germline CDR1 is PRHDT and CDR2 is FYEKMQ (reference sequence). The CDR3 DNA reads as TGTGCCAGCAGCTCCGGGACAGCTAGCAATCAGCCCCAGCATTTT. Its protein product is CASSSGTASNQPQHF.

V gene TRBV5-6 combines with J gene TRBJ1-3, with a tentative D call TRBD1 (6 bases). Germline V gene lookup returns CDR1 SGHDT and CDR2 YYEEEE. Trimming pared 5 bases from V and 5 bases from J, leaving 23 bases between. There are 17 residues in the CDR3. The CDR3 DNA reads as TGTGCCAGCAGTCGCACCGACAGGCCCGTACCCCGAAACACCATATATTTT. Residues: CASSRTDRPVPRNTIYF.

The sample holds one count of this clone. The chain has TRBV18 and TRBJ1-1; 7 bases agree with TRBD1. Per germline, CDR1 KGHSH and CDR2 LQKENI. This CDR3 region has 15 residues. V lost 3 bases, J lost 4 bases, and 8 bases stayed unmatched. The CDR3 sequence: CASSPADRDGTEAFF. CDR3 nucleotides: TGTGCCAGCTCACCGGCCGACAGGGATGGCACTGAAGCTTTCTTT.

This chain joins TRBV7-2 and TRBJ1-6, with D possibly being TRBD1 (6 bases). The germline CDR1 and CDR2 sequences are SGHTA and FQGNSA. CDR3 length: 15 residues. The germline V and J ends were trimmed by 5 bases and 10 bases, with 18 bases remaining between them. The CDR3 sequence: CASSDHTGIESPLHF. The DNA of the CDR3 is TGTGCCAGCAGCGATCATACAGGGATAGAGTCACCCCTCCACTTT.

As DNA, the CDR3 is TGTGCCACCGCGGACAGGGTTTCGGGCAATCAGCCCCAGCATTTT. Translation gives CATADRVSGNQPQHF. The chain carries TRBV2 and TRBJ1-5; 8 bases are a match to TRBD1. The CDR3 runs 15 residues. V gave up 10 bases and J gave up 2 bases; unmatched junction bases: 10. Germline CDR1 reads SNHLY; CDR2 reads FYNNEI.

Only one count was recorded for this clone. The CDR3 nucleotides read TGTGCCAGCAGCTTGGATCTCTGGGTAGGTCTAGGTTCCACTGAAGCTTTCTTT. This sequence encodes CASSLDLWVGLGSTEAFF. The gene calls are TRBV5-7 and TRBJ1-1; D remains unclear. TRBV5-7 is an open reading frame whose function is uncertain. V dropped 0 bases and J dropped 4 bases, with 22 bases sitting between them. This CDR3 is 18 amino acids long.

This clone was seen a few times. The CDR3 DNA follows: TGTGCCAGCAGACAACCGGGACAGGGAGTGAAAGAGCCCCTCCACTTT. Protein: CASRQPGQGVKEPLHF. V gene TRBV27 combines with J gene TRBJ1-6; the match to TRBD1 covers 9 bases. The CDR3 covers 16 residues. With V trimmed by 6 bases and J by 13 bases, 16 bases remained unmatched. Germline CDR1 is MNHEY and CDR2 is SMNVEV (reference sequence).

The chain employs TRBV5-8 and TRBJ2-4; D unresolved. Germline V gene sequence: CDR1 SGHTS, CDR2 YDEGEE. Trimming shortened V by 4 bases and J by 0 bases, and 11 bases separated the two germline ends. This CDR3 has 15 amino acids. In nucleotides, the CDR3 is TGTGCCAGCAGCGTAACTACGGTAGCCAAAAACATTCAGTACTTC. Amino acid sequence: CASSVTTVAKNIQYF.

This chain connects TRBV11-1 to TRBJ1-2; tentatively, D is TRBD1 (6 bases). Germline V CDR1 and CDR2: SGHAT, FQDESV (reference sequence). Trimming took off 4 bases at V and 5 bases at J, with 11 bases between the two ends. CDR3 size: 13 residues. CDR3 sequence: CASSSTGLYGYTF. The CDR3, as DNA: TGTGCCAGCAGCTCGACAGGACTTTATGGCTACACCTTC.

The J gene is TRBJ1-4, the V gene TRBV10-2; possible D gene TRBD1, 5 bases. V was pared by 2 bases and J by 7 bases, with 8 bases between. The length of the CDR3 is 13 residues. CDR1 is WSHSY, CDR2 SAAADI, per germline. In DNA, the CDR3 is TGCGCCAGCAGTGAGCAGGGCGGTGAAAAACTGTTTTTT. It is translated as CASSEQGGEKLFF.

The chain employs TRBV27 and TRBJ2-4; a weak D match, TRBD1 (5 bases). The CDR3 totals 13 residues. Per the germline V gene, CDR1 is MNHEY and CDR2 is SMNVEV (reference sequence). V lost 7 bases to trimming and J lost 8 bases, with 15 bases between them. CDR3 nucleotides: TGTGCCAGCAAGGGCCAGGGTTGGGACATTCAGTACTTC. Protein product: CASKGQGWDIQYF.